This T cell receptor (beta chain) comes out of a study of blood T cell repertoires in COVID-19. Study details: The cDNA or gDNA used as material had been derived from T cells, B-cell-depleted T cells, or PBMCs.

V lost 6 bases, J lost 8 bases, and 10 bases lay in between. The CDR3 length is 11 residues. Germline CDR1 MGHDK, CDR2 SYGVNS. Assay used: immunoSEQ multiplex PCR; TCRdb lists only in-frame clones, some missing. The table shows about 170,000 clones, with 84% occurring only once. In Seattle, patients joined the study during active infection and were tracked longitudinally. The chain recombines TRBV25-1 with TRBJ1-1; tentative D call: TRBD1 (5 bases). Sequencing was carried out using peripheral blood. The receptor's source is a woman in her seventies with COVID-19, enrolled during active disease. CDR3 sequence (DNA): TGTGCCAGCAGCCGGGGGTCAGAAGCTTTCTTT. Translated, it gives CASSRGSEAFF.